A single count supports the clone carrying this T cell receptor beta chain. Its antigen is undetermined. Germline assignment: CDR1 SNHLY and CDR2 FYNNEI. V was clipped by 6 bases and J by 7 bases, with 9 bases between them. This CDR3 has 11 amino acids. The data were taken from a study of siplizumab effects on memory and regulatory T cells. Study-wide results and limits: Proliferating Tregs' suppressive function in siplizumab cultures went unconfirmed. Unstimulated naive T cells seemed to show more diversity than memory cells did, and they also seemed to be among the major contributors to the alloresponse. Mappable alloreactive CD4+ clones came from Treg cells almost 70% of the time on average with siplizumab, against under 30% in controls. Only a minority of proliferating CD4+ or CD8+ clones had an assignable naive or memory phenotype, with roughly 80-96% lacking one.

TCRdb's copy holds only in-frame clones and misses some; the assay was immunoSEQ multiplex PCR. Seen here are approximately 90,000 clones, roughly 94% observed once, and the top ten hold 0.3%. The sequencing sample was made of non-Treg CD4+ T cells sorted from blood. The chain carries TRBV2 and TRBJ2-5, with TRBD2 as a possible D gene (5 bases). The TCR sequence derives from a human donor in good health. CDR3 protein: CASSGLRTQYF. DNA for the CDR3: TGTGCCAGCAGCGGACTTAGGACCCAGTACTTC.